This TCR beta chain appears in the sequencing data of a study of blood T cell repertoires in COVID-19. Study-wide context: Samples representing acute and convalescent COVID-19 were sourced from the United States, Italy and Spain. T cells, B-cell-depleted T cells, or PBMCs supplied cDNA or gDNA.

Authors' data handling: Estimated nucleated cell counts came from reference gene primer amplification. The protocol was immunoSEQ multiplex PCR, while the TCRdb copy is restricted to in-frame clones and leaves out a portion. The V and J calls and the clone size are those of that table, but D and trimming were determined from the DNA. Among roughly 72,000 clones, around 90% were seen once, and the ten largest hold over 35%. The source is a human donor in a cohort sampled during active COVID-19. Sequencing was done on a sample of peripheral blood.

In nucleotides, the CDR3 is TGTGCCAGCAGCTTGTCCGGGGCAGATACGCAGTATTTT. Amino acids: CASSLSGADTQYF. The V gene is TRBV5-4, the J gene TRBJ2-3; possibly TRBD2 for D (5 bases). V dropped 1 base and J dropped 4 bases, with 7 bases sitting between them. CDR3 size: 13 residues. In germline, CDR1 is SGHNT, CDR2 YYREEE (reference sequence).